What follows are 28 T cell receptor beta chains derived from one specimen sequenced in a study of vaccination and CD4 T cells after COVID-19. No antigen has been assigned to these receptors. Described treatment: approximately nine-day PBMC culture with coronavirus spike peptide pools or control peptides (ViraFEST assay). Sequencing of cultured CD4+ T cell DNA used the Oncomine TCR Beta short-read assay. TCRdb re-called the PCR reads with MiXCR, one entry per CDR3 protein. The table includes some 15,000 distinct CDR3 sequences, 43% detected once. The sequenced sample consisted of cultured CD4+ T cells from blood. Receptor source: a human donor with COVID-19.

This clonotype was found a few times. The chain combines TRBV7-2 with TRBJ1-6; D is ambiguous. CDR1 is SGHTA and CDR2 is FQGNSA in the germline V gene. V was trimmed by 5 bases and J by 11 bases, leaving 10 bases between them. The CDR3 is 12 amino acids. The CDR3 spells CASSLPRTPLHF. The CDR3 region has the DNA TGTGCCAGCAGCCTACCTCGGACACCCCTCCACTTT. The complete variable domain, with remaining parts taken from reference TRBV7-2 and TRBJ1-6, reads GAGVSQSPSNKVTEKGKDVELRCDPISGHTALYWYRQSLGQGLEFLIYFQGNSAPDKSGLPSDRFSAERTGGSVSTLTIQRTQQEDSAVYLCASSLPRTPLHFGNGTRLTVT.

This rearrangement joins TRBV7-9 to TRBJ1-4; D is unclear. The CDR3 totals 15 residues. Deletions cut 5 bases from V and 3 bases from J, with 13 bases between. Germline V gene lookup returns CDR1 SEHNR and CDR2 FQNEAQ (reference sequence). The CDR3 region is CASSLDRTANEKLFF. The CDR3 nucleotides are TGTGCCAGCAGCCTAGATCGTACAGCTAATGAAAAACTGTTTTTT.

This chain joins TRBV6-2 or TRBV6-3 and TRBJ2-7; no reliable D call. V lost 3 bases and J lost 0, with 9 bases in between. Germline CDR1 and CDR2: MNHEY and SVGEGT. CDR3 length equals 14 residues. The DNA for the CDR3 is TGTGCCAGCAGTTATCAGGCAGTCTCCTACGAGCAGTACTTC. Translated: CASSYQAVSYEQYF.

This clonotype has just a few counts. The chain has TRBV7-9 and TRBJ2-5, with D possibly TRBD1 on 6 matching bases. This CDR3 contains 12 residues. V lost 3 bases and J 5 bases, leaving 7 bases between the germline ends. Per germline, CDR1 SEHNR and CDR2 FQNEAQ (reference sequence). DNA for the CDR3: TGTGCCAGCAGCTTGCAGGGGGAGACCCAGTACTTC. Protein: CASSLQGETQYF.

CDR3 amino acids: CASSERTSGGAYNEQFF. The CDR3 DNA sequence: TGTGCCAGCAGTGAAAGGACTAGCGGGGGGGCCTACAATGAGCAGTTCTTC. The V and J genes are TRBV6-1 and TRBJ2-1, with 15 bases that match TRBD2. Trimming cost V 2 bases and J 2 bases; bases outside gene matches: 1. Per germline, CDR1 MNHNS and CDR2 SASEGT. The CDR3 runs 17 residues.

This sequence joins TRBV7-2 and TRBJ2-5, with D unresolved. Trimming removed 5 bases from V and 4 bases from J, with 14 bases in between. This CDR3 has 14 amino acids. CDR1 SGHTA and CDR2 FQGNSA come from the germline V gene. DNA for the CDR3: TGTGCCAGCAGCCCAGCGTGGGCGCGAGAGACCCAGTACTTC. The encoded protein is CASSPAWARETQYF.

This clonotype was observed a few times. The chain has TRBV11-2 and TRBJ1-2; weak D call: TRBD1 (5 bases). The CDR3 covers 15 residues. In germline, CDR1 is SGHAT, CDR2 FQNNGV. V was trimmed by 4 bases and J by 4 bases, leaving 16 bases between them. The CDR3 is CASSSDRGGGYGYTF. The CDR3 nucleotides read TGTGCCAGCAGCTCCGACCGGGGGGGGGGCTATGGCTACACCTTC.

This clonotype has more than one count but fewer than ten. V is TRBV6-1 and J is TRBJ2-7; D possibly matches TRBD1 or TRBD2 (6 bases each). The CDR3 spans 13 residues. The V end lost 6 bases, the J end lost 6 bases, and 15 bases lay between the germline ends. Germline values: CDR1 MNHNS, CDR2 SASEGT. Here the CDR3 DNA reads TGTGCCAGCAGGTATTTGGGGGGCCCCGAGCAGTACTTC. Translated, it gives CASRYLGGPEQYF.

The chain's CDR3 is CSARIDREGNQPQHF. In DNA, the CDR3 is TGCAGTGCTAGGATCGACAGGGAGGGCAATCAGCCCCAGCATTTT. The chain carries TRBV20-1 and TRBJ1-5; 7 bases fit TRBD1. Losses at the gene ends were 3 bases for V and 2 bases for J; bases not matched to a gene: 7. Germline CDR1 and CDR2: DFQATT and SNEGSKA (reference sequence). The CDR3 has 15 residues.

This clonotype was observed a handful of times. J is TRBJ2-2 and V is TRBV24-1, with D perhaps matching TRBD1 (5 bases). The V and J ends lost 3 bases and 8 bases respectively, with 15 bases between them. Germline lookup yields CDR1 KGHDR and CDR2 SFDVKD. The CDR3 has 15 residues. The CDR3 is CATSDVTGPNGELFF. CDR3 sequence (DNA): TGTGCCACCAGTGATGTCACAGGACCCAATGGGGAGCTGTTTTTT.

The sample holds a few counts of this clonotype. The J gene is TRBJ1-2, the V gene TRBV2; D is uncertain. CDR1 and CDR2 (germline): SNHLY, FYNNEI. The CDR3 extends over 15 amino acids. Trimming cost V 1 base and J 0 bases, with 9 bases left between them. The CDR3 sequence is CASSEEMGANYGYTF. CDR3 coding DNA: TGTGCCAGCAGTGAAGAAATGGGAGCTAACTATGGCTACACCTTC.

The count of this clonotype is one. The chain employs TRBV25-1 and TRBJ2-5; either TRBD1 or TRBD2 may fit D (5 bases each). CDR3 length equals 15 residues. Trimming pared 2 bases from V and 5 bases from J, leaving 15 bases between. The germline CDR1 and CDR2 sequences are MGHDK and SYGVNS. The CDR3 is CASSEGDGRRETQYF. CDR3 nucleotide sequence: TGTGCCAGCAGTGAAGGGGACGGACGTCGGGAGACCCAGTACTTC. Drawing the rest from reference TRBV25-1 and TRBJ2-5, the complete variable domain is EADIYQTPRYLVIGTGKKITLECSQTMGHDKMYWYQQDPGMELHLIHYSYGVNSTEKGDLSSESTVSRIRTEHFPLTLESARPSHTSQYLCASSEGDGRRETQYFGPGTRLLVL.

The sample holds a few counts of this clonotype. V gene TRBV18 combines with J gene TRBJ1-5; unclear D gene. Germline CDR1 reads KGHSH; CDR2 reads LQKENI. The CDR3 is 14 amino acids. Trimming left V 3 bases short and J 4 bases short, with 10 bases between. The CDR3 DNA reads TGTGCCAGCTCACCCTCTTCGGGGAATCAGCCCCAGCATTTT. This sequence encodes CASSPSSGNQPQHF.

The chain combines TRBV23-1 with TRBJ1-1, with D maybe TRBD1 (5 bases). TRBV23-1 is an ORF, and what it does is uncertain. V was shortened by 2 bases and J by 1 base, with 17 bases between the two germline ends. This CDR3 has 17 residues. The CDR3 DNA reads TGCGCCAGCAGTCAAGAAGGTGGAGGGGCCGAGAACACTGAAGCTTTCTTT. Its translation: CASSQEGGGAENTEAFF.

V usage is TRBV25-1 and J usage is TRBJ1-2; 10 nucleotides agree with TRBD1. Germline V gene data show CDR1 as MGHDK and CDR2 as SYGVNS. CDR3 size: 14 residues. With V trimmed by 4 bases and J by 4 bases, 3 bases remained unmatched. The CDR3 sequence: CASSAGQGLYGYTF. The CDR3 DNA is TGTGCCAGCAGTGCGGGACAGGGGCTCTATGGCTACACCTTC.

In DNA, the CDR3 is TGTGCCAGCAGTCTAAGGGGGGGGCGTGAGACGCAGTATTTT. Translation: CASSLRGGRETQYF. The chain is built from TRBV27 and TRBJ2-3; D is possibly TRBD2 (7 bases). Looked up from germline, CDR1 is MNHEY and CDR2 is SMNVEV (reference sequence). V was trimmed by 5 bases and J by 9 bases, leaving 18 bases between them. The CDR3 loop spans 14 amino acids.

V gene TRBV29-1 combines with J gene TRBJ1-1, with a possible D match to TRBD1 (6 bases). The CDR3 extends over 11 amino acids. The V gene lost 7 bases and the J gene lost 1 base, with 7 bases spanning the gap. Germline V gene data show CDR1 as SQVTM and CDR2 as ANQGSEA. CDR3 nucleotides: TGCAGCGGGACAGAGAACACTGAAGCTTTCTTT. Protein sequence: CSGTENTEAFF.

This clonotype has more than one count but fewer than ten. The CDR3 region is CASSDNRQVSQPQHF. The CDR3, as DNA: TGTGCCAGCAGTGATAATCGACAGGTGAGCCAGCCCCAGCATTTT. V usage is TRBV6-1 and J usage is TRBJ1-5; D is perhaps TRBD1 (6 bases). Germline V lookup: CDR1 MNHNS, CDR2 SASEGT. The CDR3 has 15 residues. Trimming pared 3 bases from V and 7 bases from J, leaving 16 bases between.

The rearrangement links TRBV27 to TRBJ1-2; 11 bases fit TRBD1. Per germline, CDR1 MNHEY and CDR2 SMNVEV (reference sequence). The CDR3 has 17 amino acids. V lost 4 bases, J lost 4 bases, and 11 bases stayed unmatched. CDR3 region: CASSSPRTGGLSYGYTF. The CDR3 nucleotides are TGTGCCAGCAGTTCCCCGCGGACAGGGGGCCTTTCCTATGGCTACACCTTC.

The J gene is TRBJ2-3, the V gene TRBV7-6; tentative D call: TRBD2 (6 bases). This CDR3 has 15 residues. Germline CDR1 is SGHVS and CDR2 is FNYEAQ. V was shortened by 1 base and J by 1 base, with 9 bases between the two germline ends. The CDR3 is CASSLGASGTDTQYF. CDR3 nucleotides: TGTGCCAGCAGCTTAGGGGCTAGCGGCACAGATACGCAGTATTTT.

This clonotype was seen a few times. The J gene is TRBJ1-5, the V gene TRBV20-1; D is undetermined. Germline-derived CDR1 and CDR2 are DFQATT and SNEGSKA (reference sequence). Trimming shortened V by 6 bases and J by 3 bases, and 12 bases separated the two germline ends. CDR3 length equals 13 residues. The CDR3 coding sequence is TGCAGTGCCCCCGCCGCCCCCAATCAGCCCCAGCATTTT. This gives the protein CSAPAAPNQPQHF.

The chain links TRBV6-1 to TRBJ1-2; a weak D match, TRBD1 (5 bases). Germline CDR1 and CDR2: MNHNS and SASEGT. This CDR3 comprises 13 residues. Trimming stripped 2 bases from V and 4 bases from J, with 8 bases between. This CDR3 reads CASSEIGGYGYTF. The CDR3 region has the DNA TGTGCCAGCAGTGAAATCGGGGGCTATGGCTACACCTTC.

CDR3 amino acids: CASSTGAPGGYTF. Written as DNA, the CDR3 is TGCGCCAGCAGCACAGGGGCCCCAGGAGGCTACACCTTC. This chain joins TRBV5-1 and TRBJ1-2, with TRBD1 matching 7 bases. V shed 4 bases and J 8 bases; nucleotides not matched to a gene: 8. In germline, CDR1 is SGHRS, CDR2 YFSETQ. The CDR3 has 13 amino acids.

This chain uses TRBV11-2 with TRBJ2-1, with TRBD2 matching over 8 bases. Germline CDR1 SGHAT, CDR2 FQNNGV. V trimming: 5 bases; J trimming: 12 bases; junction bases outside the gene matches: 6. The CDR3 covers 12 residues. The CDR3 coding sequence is TGTGCCAGCAGCCCTAACCGGGAGGGGCAGTTCTTC. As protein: CASSPNREGQFF.

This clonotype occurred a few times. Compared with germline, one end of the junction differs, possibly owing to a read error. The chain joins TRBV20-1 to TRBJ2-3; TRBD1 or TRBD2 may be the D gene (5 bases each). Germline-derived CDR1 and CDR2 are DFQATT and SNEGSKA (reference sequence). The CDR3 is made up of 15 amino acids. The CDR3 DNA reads TGCAGTGCTAGAGATTCGGGTTCTAGCACAGGTACGCAGTATTTT. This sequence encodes CSARDSGSSTGTQYF.

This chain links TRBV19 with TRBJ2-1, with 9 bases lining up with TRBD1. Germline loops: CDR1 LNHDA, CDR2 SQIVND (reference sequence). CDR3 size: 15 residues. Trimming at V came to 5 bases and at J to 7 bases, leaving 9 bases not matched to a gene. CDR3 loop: CASSGRDRVMNEQFF. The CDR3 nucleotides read TGTGCCAGTAGTGGGCGGGACAGGGTGATGAATGAGCAGTTCTTC.

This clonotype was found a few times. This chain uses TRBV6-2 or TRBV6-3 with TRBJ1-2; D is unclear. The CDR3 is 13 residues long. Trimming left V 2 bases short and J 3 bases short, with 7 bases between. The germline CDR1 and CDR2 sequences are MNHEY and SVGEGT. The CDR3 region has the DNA TGTGCCAGCAGTTACGGCCAGGACTATGGCTACACCTTC. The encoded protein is CASSYGQDYGYTF.

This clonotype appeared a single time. CDR3 nucleotide sequence: TGTGCCAGTAGTATACCTGGGGCCGGGGCGTACGAGCAGTACTTC. Translation: CASSIPGAGAYEQYF. The chain combines TRBV19 with TRBJ2-7; D is tentatively TRBD1 or TRBD2 (5 bases each). Trimming cost V 2 bases and J 4 bases, with 15 bases left between them. The germline V gene encodes CDR1 LNHDA and CDR2 SQIVND (reference sequence). The CDR3 covers 15 residues.